Detailed here is one TCR beta chain. Its antigen is not known. Clones were read by immunoSEQ multiplex PCR, and TCRdb kept only the in-frame ones, dropping some. The sample lists about 53,000 clones; about 88% were seen once. The entry originates in a study of OX40 agonist ivuxolimab in advanced cancers. General study points: Clonal expansion among partial responders at 0.1-3.0 mg/kg ranked near the lowest.

Sampling of blood occurred at baseline, cycle 4 day 1, and cycle 7 day 1. This CDR3 is built from 16 residues. Germline trimming cut 4 bases from V and 4 bases from J; bases unmatched to any gene: 12. CDR1 and CDR2 (germline): SGHTA, FQGNSA. Sample: CD4+ or CD8+ T cells sorted from blood, taken in a trial of the OX40 agonist ivuxolimab. This TCR was sampled from an adult with an advanced solid tumor such as melanoma, head and neck, liver or kidney cancer. This chain joins TRBV7-2 and TRBJ2-5, with 7 bases matching TRBD1. CDR3 residues: CASSSSGTVSGETQYF. Here the CDR3 DNA reads TGTGCCAGCAGCTCCTCCGGGACAGTGAGTGGAGAGACCCAGTACTTC.